The 5 T cell receptor beta chains below come from one sample, sequenced in a study of blood T cells in healthy people across ages. Using a J-beta primer mix together with a sample-barcoded 5' primer, a second PCR was run for roughly 6 to 12 cycles. TCRdb recomputed calls from the 5' RACE reads with MiXCR, one row per CDR3 protein. The table has 1,500,000 or so distinct CDR3 sequences, approximately 42% seen once; the top ten hold less than 5%. Sequenced sample: blood. The receptors were sampled from a woman under 30 in good health.

The CDR3 nucleotides are TGTGCCAGCAGTTTGTCAGGGGACGCAACTAATGAAAAACTGTTTTTT. It encodes CASSLSGDATNEKLFF. The chain joins TRBV12-3 or TRBV12-4 to TRBJ1-4; a weak D match, TRBD1 (6 bases). V was cut by 3 bases and J by 0 bases, with 11 bases left in between. This CDR3 region has 16 residues.

The chain couples TRBV20-1 to TRBJ2-3, with D tentatively TRBD2 (5 bases). Germline assignment: CDR1 DFQATT and CDR2 SNEGSKA (reference sequence). Trimming shortened V by 6 bases and J by 0 bases, and 16 bases separated the two germline ends. The CDR3 has 15 amino acids. Here the CDR3 DNA reads TGCAGTGCGGGTTCGTGGAGGCCTAGCACAGATACGCAGTATTTT. This encodes CSAGSWRPSTDTQYF.

This clonotype appeared a few times. The chain carries TRBV12-3 or TRBV12-4 and TRBJ2-4, with D possibly matching TRBD1 (5 bases). The CDR3 spans 13 residues. Trimming cost V 5 bases and J 8 bases, with 13 bases left between them. Here the CDR3 DNA reads TGTGCCAGCAGTCCCCCAGGGTCGGACATTCAGTACTTC. This translates into CASSPPGSDIQYF.

This clonotype has just a few counts. The V gene is TRBV27, the J gene TRBJ1-5; D perhaps matches TRBD1 (5 bases). In germline, CDR1 is MNHEY, CDR2 SMNVEV (reference sequence). This CDR3 region has 15 residues. V lost 5 bases and J 2 bases, leaving 13 bases between the germline ends. The CDR3 protein is CASSPLGPGNQPQHF. CDR3 nucleotides: TGTGCCAGCAGTCCCCTGGGACCGGGCAATCAGCCCCAGCATTTT.

This chain uses TRBV7-2 with TRBJ1-1; a possible D gene is TRBD1 (6 bases). Germline CDR1 and CDR2: SGHTA and FQGNSA. This CDR3 comprises 15 residues. V lost 1 base and J 4 bases, leaving 13 bases between the germline ends. The CDR3, as DNA: TGTGCCAGCAGCTTAGATTCGGGCAGGGGCACTGAAGCTTTCTTT. Translated, it gives CASSLDSGRGTEAFF. The variable domain in full, with the rest retrieved from reference TRBV7-2 and TRBJ1-1, is GAGVSQSPSNKVTEKGKDVELRCDPISGHTALYWYRQSLGQGLEFLIYFQGNSAPDKSGLPSDRFSAERTGGSVSTLTIQRTQQEDSAVYLCASSLDSGRGTEAFFGQGTRLTVV.